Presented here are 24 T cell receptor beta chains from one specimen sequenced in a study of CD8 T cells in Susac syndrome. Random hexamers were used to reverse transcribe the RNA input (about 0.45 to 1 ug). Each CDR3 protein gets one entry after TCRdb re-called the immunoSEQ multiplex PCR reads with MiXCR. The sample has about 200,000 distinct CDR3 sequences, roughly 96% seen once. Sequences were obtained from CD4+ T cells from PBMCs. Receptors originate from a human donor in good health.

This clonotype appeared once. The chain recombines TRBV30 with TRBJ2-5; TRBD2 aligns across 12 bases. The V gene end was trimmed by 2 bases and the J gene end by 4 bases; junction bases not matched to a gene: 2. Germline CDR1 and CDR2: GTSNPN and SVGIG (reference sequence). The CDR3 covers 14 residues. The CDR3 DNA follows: TGTGCCTGGAGTATGGGACTAGCGGGAGAGACCCAGTACTTC. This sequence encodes CAWSMGLAGETQYF.

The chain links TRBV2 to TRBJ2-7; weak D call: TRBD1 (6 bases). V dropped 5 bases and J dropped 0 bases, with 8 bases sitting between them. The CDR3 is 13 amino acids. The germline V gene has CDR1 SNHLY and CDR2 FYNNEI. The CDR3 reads CASSTGYSYEQYF. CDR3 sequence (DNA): TGTGCCAGCAGTACAGGGTACTCCTACGAGCAGTACTTC.

DNA for the CDR3: TGCGCCAGCAGCGCAGGGTTACCCGGAGATTCACCCCTCCACTTT. It is translated as CASSAGLPGDSPLHF. The V gene is TRBV5-1, the J gene TRBJ1-6; D may be TRBD1 (5 bases). With 4 bases removed from V and 8 bases from J, the gap between germline ends came to 16 bases. The germline V gene encodes CDR1 SGHRS and CDR2 YFSETQ. This CDR3 is 15 amino acids long.

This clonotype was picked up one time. The CDR3 nucleotides read TGTGCCAGCAGCGAGCCCGGGACAGGGTTAGAGACCCAGTACTTC. It translates to CASSEPGTGLETQYF. This chain connects TRBV5-4 to TRBJ2-5; 9 bases fit TRBD1. The CDR3 length is 15 residues. J gave up 4 bases and V 4 bases, and 8 bases lay outside the gene matches. The germline CDR1 and CDR2 sequences are SGHNT and YYREEE (reference sequence).

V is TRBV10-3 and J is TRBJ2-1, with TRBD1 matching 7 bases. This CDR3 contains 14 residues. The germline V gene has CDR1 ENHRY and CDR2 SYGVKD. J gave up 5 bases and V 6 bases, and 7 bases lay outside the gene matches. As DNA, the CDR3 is TGTGCCATCAGCAGGGACAGCCAAAACAATGAGCAGTTCTTC. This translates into CAISRDSQNNEQFF.

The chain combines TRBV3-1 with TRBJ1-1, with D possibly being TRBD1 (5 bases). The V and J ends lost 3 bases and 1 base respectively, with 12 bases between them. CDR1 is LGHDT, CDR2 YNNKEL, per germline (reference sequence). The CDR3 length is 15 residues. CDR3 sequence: CASSQGRRKNTEAFF. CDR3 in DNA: TGTGCCAGCAGCCAGGGGCGGCGGAAGAACACTGAAGCTTTCTTT.

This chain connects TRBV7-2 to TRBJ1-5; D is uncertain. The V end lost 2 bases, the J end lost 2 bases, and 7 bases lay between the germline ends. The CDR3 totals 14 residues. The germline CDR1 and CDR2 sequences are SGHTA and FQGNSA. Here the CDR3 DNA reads TGTGCCAGCAGCTTAAATGGGGGCAATCAGCCCCAGCATTTT. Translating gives CASSLNGGNQPQHF.

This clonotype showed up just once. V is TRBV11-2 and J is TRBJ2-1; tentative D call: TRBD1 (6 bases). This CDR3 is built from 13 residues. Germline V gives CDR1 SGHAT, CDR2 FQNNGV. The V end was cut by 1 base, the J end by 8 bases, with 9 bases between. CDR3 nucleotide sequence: TGTGCCAGCAGCTTAGGTCAGGGGCATGAGCAGTTCTTC. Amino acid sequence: CASSLGQGHEQFF.

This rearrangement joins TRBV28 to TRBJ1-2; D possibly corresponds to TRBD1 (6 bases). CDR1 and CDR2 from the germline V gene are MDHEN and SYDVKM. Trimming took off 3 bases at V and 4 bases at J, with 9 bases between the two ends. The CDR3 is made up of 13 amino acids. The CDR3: CASSFPDSYGYTF. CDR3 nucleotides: TGTGCCAGCAGTTTCCCGGACAGCTATGGCTACACCTTC.

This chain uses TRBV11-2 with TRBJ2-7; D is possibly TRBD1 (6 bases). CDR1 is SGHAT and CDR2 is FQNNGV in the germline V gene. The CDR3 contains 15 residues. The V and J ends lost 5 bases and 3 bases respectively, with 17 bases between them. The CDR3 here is CASSLRTVFLYEQYF. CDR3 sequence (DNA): TGTGCCAGCAGCCTCAGGACAGTATTCCTCTACGAGCAGTACTTC.

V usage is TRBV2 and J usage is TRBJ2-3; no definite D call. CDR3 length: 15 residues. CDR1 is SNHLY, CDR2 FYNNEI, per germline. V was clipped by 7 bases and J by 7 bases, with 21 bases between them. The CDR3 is CASIGVLVGANTQYF. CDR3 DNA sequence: TGTGCCAGCATTGGTGTCCTAGTGGGTGCGAATACGCAGTATTTT.

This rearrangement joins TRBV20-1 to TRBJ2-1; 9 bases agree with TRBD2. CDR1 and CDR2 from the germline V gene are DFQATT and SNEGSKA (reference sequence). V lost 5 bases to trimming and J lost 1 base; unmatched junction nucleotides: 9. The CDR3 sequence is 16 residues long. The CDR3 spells CSALTGAGGSYNEQFF. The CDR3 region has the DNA TGCAGTGCTCTGACTGGAGCGGGGGGATCCTACAATGAGCAGTTCTTC.

The CDR3 region has the DNA TGTGCCAGCAGCTCCCCCGCAGGCGCGGAAGCTTTCTTT. This gives the protein CASSSPAGAEAFF. The chain recombines TRBV7-8 with TRBJ1-1; no clear D gene. The CDR3 has 13 residues. The germline V gene has CDR1 SGHVS and CDR2 FQNEAQ. The V end lost 4 bases, the J end lost 8 bases, and 14 bases lay between the germline ends.

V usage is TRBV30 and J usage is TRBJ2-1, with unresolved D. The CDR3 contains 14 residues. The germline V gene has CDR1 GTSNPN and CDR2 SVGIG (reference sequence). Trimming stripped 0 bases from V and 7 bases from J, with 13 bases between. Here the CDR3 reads CAWSVGPLVNEQFF. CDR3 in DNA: TGTGCCTGGAGTGTGGGTCCGTTAGTGAATGAGCAGTTCTTC.

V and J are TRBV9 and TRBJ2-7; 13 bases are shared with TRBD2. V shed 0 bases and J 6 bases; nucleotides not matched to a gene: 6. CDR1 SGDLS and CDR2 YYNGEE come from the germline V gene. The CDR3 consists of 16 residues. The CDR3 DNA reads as TGTGCCAGCAGCGTAGATGGGACTAGCGGGGTGACCGAGCAGTACTTC. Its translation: CASSVDGTSGVTEQYF.

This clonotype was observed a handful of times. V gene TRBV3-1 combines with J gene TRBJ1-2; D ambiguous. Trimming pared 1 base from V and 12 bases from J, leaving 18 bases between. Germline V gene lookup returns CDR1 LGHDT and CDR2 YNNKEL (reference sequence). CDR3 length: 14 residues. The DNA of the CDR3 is TGTGCCAGCAGCCAAGTAGGAGGGCAGCTTGGTAACACCTTC. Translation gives CASSQVGGQLGNTF.

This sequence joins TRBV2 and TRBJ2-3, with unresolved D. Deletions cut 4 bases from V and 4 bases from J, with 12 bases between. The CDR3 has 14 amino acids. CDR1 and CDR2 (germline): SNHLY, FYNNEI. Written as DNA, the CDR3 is TGTGCCAGCAGTGGGTTAATTCGCTCAGATACGCAGTATTTT. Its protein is CASSGLIRSDTQYF.

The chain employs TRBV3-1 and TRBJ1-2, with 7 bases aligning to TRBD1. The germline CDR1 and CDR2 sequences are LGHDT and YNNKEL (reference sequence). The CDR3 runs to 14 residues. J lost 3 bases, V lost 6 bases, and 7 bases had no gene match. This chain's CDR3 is CASSPGQRDYGYTF. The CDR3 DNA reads TGTGCCAGCAGTCCGGGACAGAGAGACTATGGCTACACCTTC.

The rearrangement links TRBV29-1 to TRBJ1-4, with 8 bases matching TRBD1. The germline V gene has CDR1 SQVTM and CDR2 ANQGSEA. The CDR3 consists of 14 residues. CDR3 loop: CSATGQGSNEKLFF. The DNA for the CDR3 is TGCAGTGCTACCGGACAGGGCTCTAATGAAAAACTGTTTTTT.

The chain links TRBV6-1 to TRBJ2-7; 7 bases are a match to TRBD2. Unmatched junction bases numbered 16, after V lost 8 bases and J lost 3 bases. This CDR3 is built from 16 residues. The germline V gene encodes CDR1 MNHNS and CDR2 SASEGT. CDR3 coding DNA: TGTGCCAGCGGGGACCGACGGGGAGGGCTAGGCTACGAGCAGTACGTC. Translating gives CASGDRRGGLGYEQYV.

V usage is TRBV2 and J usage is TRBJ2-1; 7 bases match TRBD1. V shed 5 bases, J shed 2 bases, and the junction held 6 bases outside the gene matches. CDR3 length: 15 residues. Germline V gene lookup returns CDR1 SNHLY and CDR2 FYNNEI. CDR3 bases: TGTGCCAGCAGTAGGGGGCTCCTGGCCTACAATGAGCAGTTCTTC. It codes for CASSRGLLAYNEQFF.

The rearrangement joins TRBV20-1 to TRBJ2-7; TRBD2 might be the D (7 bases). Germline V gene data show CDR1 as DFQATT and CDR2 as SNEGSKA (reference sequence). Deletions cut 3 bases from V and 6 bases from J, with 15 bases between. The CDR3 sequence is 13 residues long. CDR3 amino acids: CSASRGGGLEQYV. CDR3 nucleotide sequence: TGCAGTGCTAGTAGAGGCGGGGGCCTCGAGCAGTACGTC.

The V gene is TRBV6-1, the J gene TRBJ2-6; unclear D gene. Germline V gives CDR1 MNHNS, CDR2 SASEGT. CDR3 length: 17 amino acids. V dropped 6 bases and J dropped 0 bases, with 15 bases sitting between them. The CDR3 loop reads CASSPRGPSSGANVLTF. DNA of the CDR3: TGTGCCAGCAGCCCCCGCGGACCAAGCTCTGGGGCCAACGTCCTGACTTTC.

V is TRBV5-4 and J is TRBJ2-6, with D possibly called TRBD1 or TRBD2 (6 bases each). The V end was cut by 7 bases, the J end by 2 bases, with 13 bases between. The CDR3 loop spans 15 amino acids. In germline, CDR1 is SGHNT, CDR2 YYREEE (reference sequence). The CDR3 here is CASQEGGAGANVLTF. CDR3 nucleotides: TGTGCCAGCCAGGAGGGGGGAGCTGGGGCCAACGTCCTGACTTTC. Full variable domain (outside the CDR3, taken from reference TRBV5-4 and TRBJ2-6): ETGVTQSPTHLIKTRGQQVTLRCSSQSGHNTVSWYQQALGQGPQFIFQYYREEENGRGNFPPRFSGLQFPNYSSELNVNALELDDSALYLCASQEGGAGANVLTFGAGSRLTVL.